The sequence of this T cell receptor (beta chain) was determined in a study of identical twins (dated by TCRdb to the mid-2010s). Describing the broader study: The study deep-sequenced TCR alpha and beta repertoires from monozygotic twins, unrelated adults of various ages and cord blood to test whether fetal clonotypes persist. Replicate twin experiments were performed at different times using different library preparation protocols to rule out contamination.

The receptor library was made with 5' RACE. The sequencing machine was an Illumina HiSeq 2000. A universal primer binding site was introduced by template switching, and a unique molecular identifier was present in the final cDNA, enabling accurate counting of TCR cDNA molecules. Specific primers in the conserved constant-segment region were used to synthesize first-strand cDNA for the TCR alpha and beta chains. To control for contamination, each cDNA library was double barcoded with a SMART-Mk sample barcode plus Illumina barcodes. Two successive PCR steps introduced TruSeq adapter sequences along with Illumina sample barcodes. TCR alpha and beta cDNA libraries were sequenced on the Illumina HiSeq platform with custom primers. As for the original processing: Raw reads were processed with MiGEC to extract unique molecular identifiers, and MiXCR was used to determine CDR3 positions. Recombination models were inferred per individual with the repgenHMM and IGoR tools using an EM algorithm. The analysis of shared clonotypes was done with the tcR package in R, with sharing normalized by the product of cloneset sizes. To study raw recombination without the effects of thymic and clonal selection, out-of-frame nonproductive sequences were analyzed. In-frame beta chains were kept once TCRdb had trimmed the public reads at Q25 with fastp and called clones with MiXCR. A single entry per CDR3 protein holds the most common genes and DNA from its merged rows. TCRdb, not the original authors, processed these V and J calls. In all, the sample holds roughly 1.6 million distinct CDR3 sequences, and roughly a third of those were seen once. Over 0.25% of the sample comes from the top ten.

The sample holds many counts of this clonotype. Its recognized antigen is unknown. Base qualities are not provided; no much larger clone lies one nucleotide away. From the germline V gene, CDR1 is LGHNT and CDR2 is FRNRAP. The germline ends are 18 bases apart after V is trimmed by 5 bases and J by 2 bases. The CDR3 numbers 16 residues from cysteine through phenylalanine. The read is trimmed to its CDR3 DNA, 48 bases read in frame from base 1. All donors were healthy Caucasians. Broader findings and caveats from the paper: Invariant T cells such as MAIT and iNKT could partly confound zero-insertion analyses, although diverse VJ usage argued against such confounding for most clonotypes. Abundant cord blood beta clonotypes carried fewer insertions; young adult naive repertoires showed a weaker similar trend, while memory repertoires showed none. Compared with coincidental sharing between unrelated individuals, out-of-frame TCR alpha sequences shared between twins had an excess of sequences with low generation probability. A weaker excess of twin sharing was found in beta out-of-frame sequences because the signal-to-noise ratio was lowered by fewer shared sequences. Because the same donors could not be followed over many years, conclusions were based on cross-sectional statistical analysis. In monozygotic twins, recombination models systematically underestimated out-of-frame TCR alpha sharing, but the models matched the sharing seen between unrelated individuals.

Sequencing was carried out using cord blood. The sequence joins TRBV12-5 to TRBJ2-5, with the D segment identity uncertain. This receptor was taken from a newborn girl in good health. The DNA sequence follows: TGTGCTAGTGGTCGCCGGCTCGTCAGGTGGCAAGAGACCCAGTACTTC. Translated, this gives CASGRRLVRWQETQYF.